This T cell receptor (beta chain) was identified in a study of blood T cell repertoires in COVID-19. Germline assignment: CDR1 SGHVS and CDR2 FQNEAQ. Trimming left V 3 bases short and J 4 bases short, with 18 bases between. The CDR3 covers 16 residues. TCRdb's copy holds only in-frame clones and misses some; the assay was immunoSEQ multiplex PCR. The sample lists 450,000 or so clones; approximately 89% were seen once. The material sequenced was peripheral blood. V gene TRBV7-8 combines with J gene TRBJ1-2; a weak D match, TRBD1 (6 bases). This sequence originates from a man younger than 35 with COVID-19, enrolled during active disease. This CDR3 is CASSFPHSDSVYGYTF. CDR3 DNA sequence: TGTGCCAGCAGCTTCCCTCATTCGGACAGTGTCTATGGCTACACCTTC.